These T cell receptor beta chains were read from a single sample in a study of blood T cell repertoires in COVID-19. Assay used: immunoSEQ multiplex PCR; TCRdb lists only in-frame clones, some missing. The sample holds fewer than 700,000 clones, roughly nine tenths seen once. The sample consisted of peripheral blood. The receptors shown here come from a woman aged 45-60 years with COVID-19, enrolled during active disease. Each CDR3 is given with its conserved first and last residue. A D gene is named only where the DNA matches it firmly. Not every row has a clone size; where given, it reads once, few, many or a size class.

D	size	J	V	CDR3	DNA
TRBD2	NA	TRBJ2-5	TRBV3-1/TRBV3-2	CASSGSTSGGFQETQYF	TGTGCCAGCAGCGGAAGTACTAGCGGGGGGTTCCAAGAGACCCAGTACTTC
NA	NA	TRBJ1-1	TRBV7-2	CASSPPGGATEAFF	TGTGCCAGCAGCCCACCTGGGGGGGCCACTGAAGCTTTCTTT
NA	NA	TRBJ1-1	TRBV12-3/TRBV12-4	CASSLNTNTEAFF	TGTGCCAGCAGTTTAAACACGAACACTGAAGCTTTCTTT
NA	NA	TRBJ1-4	TRBV3-1/TRBV3-2	CASSQTVTNEKLFF	TGTGCCAGCAGCCAGACAGTAACTAATGAAAAACTGTTTTTT
TRBD1	NA	TRBJ1-1	TRBV5-1	CASSPRGDRATEAFF	TGCGCCAGCAGCCCCCGGGGCGACAGGGCCACTGAAGCTTTCTTT
TRBD2	NA	TRBJ2-3	TRBV19	CASSIGLAGGRGTDTQYF	TGTGCCAGTAGTATAGGCCTAGCGGGGGGGCGTGGCACAGATACGCAGTATTTT
NA	NA	TRBJ2-7	TRBV30	CAWRPGLTGEQYF	TGTGCCTGGAGACCCGGACTTACGGGAGAGCAGTACTTC
NA	NA	TRBJ2-7	TRBV5-8	CASSFRGAYEQYF	TGTGCCAGCAGCTTTAGGGGTGCCTACGAGCAGTACTTC
TRBD2	NA	TRBJ2-2	TRBV19	CASSARLAGGHTGELFF	TGTGCCAGTAGTGCCCGACTAGCGGGGGGCCACACCGGGGAGCTGTTTTTT
NA	NA	TRBJ2-3	TRBV12-3/TRBV12-4	CASRLTSTDTQYF	TGTGCCAGCAGGCTGACTAGCACAGATACGCAGTATTTT
NA	NA	TRBJ1-4	TRBV5-5	CASSLGQTTNEKLFF	TGTGCCAGCAGCTTGGGGCAGACAACTAATGAAAAACTGTTTTTT
NA	few	TRBJ1-1	TRBV30	CAWRRGRGTEAFF	TGTGCCTGGCGGCGGGGTAGGGGCACTGAAGCTTTCTTT
TRBD2	NA	TRBJ2-1	TRBV7-8	CASSLGRLAGVNEQFF	TGTGCCAGCAGCTTAGGGCGTCTAGCGGGGGTTAATGAGCAGTTCTTC
NA	once	TRBJ1-4	TRBV2	CASSERSGGAWEKLFF	TGTGCCAGCAGTGAACGGAGTGGGGGCGCTTGGGAAAAACTGTTTTTT
NA	NA	TRBJ1-1	TRBV27	CASSPDRLTPEAFF	TGTGCCAGCAGTCCGGACAGACTAACACCTGAAGCTTTCTTT
NA	NA	TRBJ1-4	TRBV3-1/TRBV3-2	CASSSREADEKLFF	TGTGCCAGCAGCTCTAGGGAGGCAGATGAAAAACTGTTTTTT
NA	NA	TRBJ2-7	TRBV27	CASSVRDTYYEQYF	TGTGCCAGCAGTGTACGGGACACCTACTACGAGCAGTACTTC
TRBD1	NA	TRBJ2-7	TRBV28	CASLSPAGQDIYYEQYF	TGTGCCAGCCTCTCCCCCGCGGGACAGGACATTTACTACGAGCAGTACTTC
NA	NA	TRBJ2-5	TRBV9	CASSVGGQETQYF	TGTGCCAGCAGCGTGGGGGGACAAGAGACCCAGTACTTC
TRBD2	NA	TRBJ2-7	TRBV7-2	CASSPTGLEVEQYF	TGTGCCAGCAGCCCCACGGGACTAGAGGTCGAGCAGTACTTC
TRBD1	NA	TRBJ1-2	TRBV4-1	CASSLPGTAPGYTF	TGCGCCAGCAGCCTTCCAGGGACAGCCCCCGGCTACACCTTC
TRBD1	NA	TRBJ2-7	TRBV9	CASSVGVGQGYEQYF	TGTGCCAGCAGCGTAGGGGTGGGACAGGGGTACGAGCAGTACTTC
TRBD1	NA	TRBJ1-1	TRBV5-1	CASSQETGGNTEAFF	TGCGCCAGCAGCCAGGAGACAGGGGGGAACACTGAAGCTTTCTTT
TRBD1	NA	TRBJ2-1	TRBV3-1/TRBV3-2	CASSLQGGNEQFF	TGTGCCAGCAGCCTACAGGGGGGCAATGAGCAGTTCTTC
NA	NA	TRBJ2-5	TRBV10-1	CASSESRGETQYF	TGCGCCAGCAGCGAGTCAAGGGGGGAGACCCAGTACTTC
NA	NA	TRBJ1-1	TRBV30	CAWSVFTGGSTEAFF	TGTGCCTGGAGTGTATTTACGGGAGGGTCCACTGAAGCTTTCTTT
TRBD1	NA	TRBJ2-7	TRBV18	CASSGQGRHEQYF	TGTGCCAGCTCCGGACAGGGAAGACACGAGCAGTACTTC
TRBD1	NA	TRBJ1-1	TRBV6-6	CASSQQGWGTEAFF	TGTGCCAGCAGTCAACAGGGGTGGGGGACTGAAGCTTTCTTT
NA	few	TRBJ2-7	TRBV5-6	CASRGQTYEQYF	TGTGCCAGCAGAGGACAGACCTACGAGCAGTACTTC
TRBD1	NA	TRBJ1-2	TRBV2	CASIRGPDYGYTF	TGTGCCAGCATAAGGGGGCCGGACTATGGCTACACCTTC
NA	NA	TRBJ1-4	TRBV3-1/TRBV3-2	CASSQGEESWEKLFF	TGTGCCAGCAGCCAAGGGGAGGAGTCTTGGGAAAAACTGTTTTTT
NA	NA	TRBJ2-6	TRBV19	CASSIVEQTSGANVLTF	TGTGCCAGTAGTATTGTAGAACAGACCTCTGGGGCCAACGTCCTGACTTTC
TRBD1	NA	TRBJ1-2	TRBV30	CAWSAGQGNGYTF	TGTGCCTGGAGTGCGGGACAGGGGAATGGCTACACCTTC
NA	NA	TRBJ1-2	TRBV5-1	CASSLDWEDNGYTF	TGCGCCAGCAGCCTGGATTGGGAGGATAATGGCTACACCTTC
TRBD2	NA	TRBJ2-3	TRBV24-1	CATSDPSGDTSTDTQYF	TGTGCCACCAGTGACCCTAGCGGGGATACGAGCACAGATACGCAGTATTTT
NA	NA	TRBJ1-2	TRBV14	CASSQGFTMGYTF	TGTGCCAGCAGCCAAGGCTTTACAATGGGCTACACCTTC
TRBD2	NA	TRBJ2-7	TRBV11-2	CASTAGDGPYEQYF	TGTGCCAGCACCGCGGGGGACGGTCCCTACGAGCAGTACTTC
NA	NA	TRBJ2-7	TRBV5-1	CASSVSQGGSEQYF	TGCGCCAGCAGCGTCTCGCAGGGAGGAAGCGAGCAGTACTTC
TRBD1	NA	TRBJ1-1	TRBV7-8	CASSLKIGTVNTEAFF	TGTGCCAGCAGCTTAAAAATCGGGACAGTGAACACTGAAGCTTTCTTT
NA	NA	TRBJ2-7	TRBV11-2	CASSPSRRPYEQYF	TGTGCCAGCAGCCCCAGCAGGAGGCCTTACGAGCAGTACTTC
NA	NA	TRBJ2-5	TRBV2	CASREDKGGETQYF	TGTGCCAGCAGGGAAGACAAAGGCGGGGAGACCCAGTACTTC
NA	NA	TRBJ1-1	TRBV5-6	CASSPGGEGRSAEAFF	TGTGCCAGCAGCCCCGGCGGGGAGGGTCGAAGTGCTGAAGCTTTCTTT
NA	NA	TRBJ1-4	TRBV6-6	CASSSSGVLANEKLFF	TGTGCCAGCAGTAGCTCAGGCGTACTTGCTAATGAAAAACTGTTTTTT
TRBD1	NA	TRBJ1-5	TRBV6-6	CASRGTVDRGPQHF	TGTGCCAGCAGGGGGACAGTAGACCGGGGGCCCCAGCATTTT
TRBD1	NA	TRBJ1-2	TRBV30	CAWTRTGEDYGYTF	TGTGCCTGGACTAGGACAGGGGAGGACTATGGCTACACCTTC
TRBD1	NA	TRBJ1-1	TRBV27	CASIMRQGVGEAFF	TGTGCCAGCATCATGAGACAGGGGGTAGGTGAAGCTTTCTTT
TRBD2	NA	TRBJ2-7	TRBV5-1	CASSSRTSGGSYEQYF	TGCGCCAGCAGCTCGCGGACTAGCGGGGGGTCCTACGAGCAGTACTTC
NA	NA	TRBJ2-3	TRBV5-1	CASSLSVVGTDTQYF	TGCGCCAGCAGCTTGTCGGTAGTTGGCACAGATACGCAGTATTTT
NA	NA	TRBJ2-7	TRBV5-1	CASSQGLVGEQYF	TGCGCCAGCAGCCAGGGCCTAGTGGGCGAGCAGTACTTC
NA	NA	TRBJ1-1	TRBV15	CATSHGRPAEAFF	TGTGCCACCTCCCACGGGAGGCCTGCTGAAGCTTTCTTT
NA	NA	TRBJ1-3	TRBV6-5	CASSYTSSGNTIYF	TGTGCCAGCAGTTACACGAGTTCTGGAAACACCATATATTTT
NA	NA	TRBJ1-2	TRBV2	CASSEDRVGGYTF	TGTGCCAGCAGTGAAGACAGGGTTGGTGGCTACACCTTC
TRBD1	few	TRBJ2-2	TRBV27	CASSPGQGMAGELFF	TGTGCCAGCAGTCCGGGACAGGGGATGGCCGGGGAGCTGTTTTTT
NA	NA	TRBJ1-1	TRBV27	CASSSQGETEAFF	TGTGCCAGCAGTTCCCAGGGTGAAACTGAAGCTTTCTTT
TRBD1	NA	TRBJ2-4	TRBV4-2	CASSPGQGPLKNIQYF	TGTGCCAGCAGCCCCGGACAGGGCCCACTTAAAAACATTCAGTACTTC
TRBD1	NA	TRBJ2-3	TRBV5-1	CASSLRDRGATDTQYF	TGCGCCAGCAGCTTGAGGGACAGGGGGGCCACAGATACGCAGTATTTT
NA	once	TRBJ2-7	TRBV4-1	CASSQALSTGYLSYEQYF	TGCGCCAGCAGCCAAGCCCTCTCCACAGGCTATCTCTCCTACGAGCAGTACTTC
NA	NA	TRBJ2-1	TRBV6-5	CASLGFRRVNEQFF	TGTGCCAGCTTGGGATTTCGGAGGGTCAATGAGCAGTTCTTC
NA	NA	TRBJ1-5	TRBV7-3	CASSLIGRNQPQHF	TGTGCCAGCAGCTTAATAGGGAGGAATCAGCCCCAGCATTTT